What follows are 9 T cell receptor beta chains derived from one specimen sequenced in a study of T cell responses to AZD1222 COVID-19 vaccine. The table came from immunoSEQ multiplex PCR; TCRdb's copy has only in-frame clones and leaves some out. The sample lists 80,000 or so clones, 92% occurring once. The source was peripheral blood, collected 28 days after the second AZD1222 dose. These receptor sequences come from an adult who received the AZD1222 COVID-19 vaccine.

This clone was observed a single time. The CDR3 DNA is TGCAGTGCTAGTAATGTGGGGGGATTCATCTCCTATAATTCACCCCTCCACTTT. It encodes CSASNVGGFISYNSPLHF. This rearrangement joins TRBV20-1 to TRBJ1-6, with D possibly being TRBD1 (5 bases). The CDR3 totals 18 residues. Germline-derived CDR1 and CDR2 are DFQATT and SNEGSKA (reference sequence). Trimming removed 3 bases at V and 0 bases at J, with 18 bases between.

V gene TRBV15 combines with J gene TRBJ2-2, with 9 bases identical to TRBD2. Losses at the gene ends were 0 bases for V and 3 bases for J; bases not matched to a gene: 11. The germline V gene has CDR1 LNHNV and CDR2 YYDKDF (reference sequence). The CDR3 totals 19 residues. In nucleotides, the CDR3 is TGTGCCACCAGCAGAGATTACGTTAGGCTAGCGGGATACACCGGGGAGCTGTTTTTT. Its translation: CATSRDYVRLAGYTGELFF.

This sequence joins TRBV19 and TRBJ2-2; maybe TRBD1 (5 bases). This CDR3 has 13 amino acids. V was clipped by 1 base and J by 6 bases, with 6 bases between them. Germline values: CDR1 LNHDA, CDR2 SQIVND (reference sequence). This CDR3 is CASSIVGAGELFF. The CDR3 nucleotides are TGTGCCAGTAGTATAGTAGGGGCCGGGGAGCTGTTTTTT.

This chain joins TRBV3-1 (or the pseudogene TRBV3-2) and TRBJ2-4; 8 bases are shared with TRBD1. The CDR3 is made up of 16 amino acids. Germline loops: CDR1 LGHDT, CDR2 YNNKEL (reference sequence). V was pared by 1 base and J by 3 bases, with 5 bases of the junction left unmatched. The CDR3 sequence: CASSQGQGTNKNIQYF. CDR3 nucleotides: TGTGCCAGCAGCCAAGGACAGGGGACCAACAAAAACATTCAGTACTTC.

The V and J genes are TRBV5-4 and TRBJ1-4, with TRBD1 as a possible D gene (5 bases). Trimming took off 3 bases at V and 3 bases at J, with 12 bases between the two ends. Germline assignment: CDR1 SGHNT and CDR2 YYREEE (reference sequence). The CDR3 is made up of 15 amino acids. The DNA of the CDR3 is TGTGCCAGCAGCTCCTTTGGGGGAGCTAATGAAAAACTGTTTTTT. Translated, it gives CASSSFGGANEKLFF. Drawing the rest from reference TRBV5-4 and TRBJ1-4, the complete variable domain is ETGVTQSPTHLIKTRGQQVTLRCSSQSGHNTVSWYQQALGQGPQFIFQYYREEENGRGNFPPRFSGLQFPNYSSELNVNALELDDSALYLCASSSFGGANEKLFFGSGTQLSVL.

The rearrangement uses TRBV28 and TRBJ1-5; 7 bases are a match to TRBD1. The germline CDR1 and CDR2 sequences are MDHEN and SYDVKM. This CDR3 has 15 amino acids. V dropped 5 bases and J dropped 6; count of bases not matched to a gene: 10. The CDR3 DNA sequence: TGTGCCAGCAGTCCGCAGGGGGGCCTTGGTCAGCCCCAGCATTTT. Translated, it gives CASSPQGGLGQPQHF.

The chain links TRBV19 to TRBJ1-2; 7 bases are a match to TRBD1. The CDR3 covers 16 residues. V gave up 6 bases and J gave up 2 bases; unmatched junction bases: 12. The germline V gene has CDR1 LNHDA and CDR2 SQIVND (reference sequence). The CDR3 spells CASRTRRVGQNYGYTF. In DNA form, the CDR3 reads TGTGCCAGTAGAACCAGGAGGGTGGGACAGAACTATGGCTACACCTTC.

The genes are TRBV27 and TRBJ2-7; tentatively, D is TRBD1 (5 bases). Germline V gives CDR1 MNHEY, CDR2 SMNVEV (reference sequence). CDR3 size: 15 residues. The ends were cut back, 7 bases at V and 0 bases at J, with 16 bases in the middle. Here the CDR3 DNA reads TGTGCCAGCAATTCCGCCAGGGAAGACTCCTACGAGCAGTACTTC. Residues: CASNSAREDSYEQYF.

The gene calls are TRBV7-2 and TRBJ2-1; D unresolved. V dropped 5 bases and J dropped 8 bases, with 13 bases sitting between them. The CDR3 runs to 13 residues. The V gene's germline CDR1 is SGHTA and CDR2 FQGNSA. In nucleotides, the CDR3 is TGTGCCAGCAGCCCCGAGGCGTTAGATGAGCAGTTCTTC. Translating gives CASSPEALDEQFF.